This T cell receptor (beta chain) comes out of a study of T cell repertoires in cytomegalovirus infection. Overall study context: CMV infection and matching HLA type were both indicated by public TCR beta signatures.

Germline CDR1 and CDR2: KGHDR and SFDVKD. This CDR3 is built from 21 residues. The V gene lost 0 bases and the J gene lost 0 bases, with 22 bases spanning the gap. Concerning this clonotype: Its antigen is as yet unknown.

A single record per CDR3 protein comes from TCRdb applying MiXCR to the reads. The sample includes about 900,000 distinct CDR3 sequences, 30% to 40% of them seen just once. The sequenced sample was cultured CD8+ T cells from PBMCs, obtained from culture after CMV antigen stimulation. This chain links TRBV24-1 with TRBJ2-2; D assignment may be TRBD1 or TRBD2 (5 bases each). This sequence originates from a human donor in good health (CMV status not recorded). Some clones in this sample may be carry-over from other donors' samples. CDR3 region: CATSDLRGEINRIPNTGELFF. The CDR3 nucleotides read TGTGCCACCAGTGATTTGCGAGGGGAGATTAACAGGATCCCGAACACCGGGGAGCTGTTTTTT.